This record looks at one T cell receptor (beta chain) sequence and its context. This clonotype showed up many times. This receptor's antigen is unknown. Qualities for individual bases were not recorded, and no much larger clone is one base off. Sequencing instrument: Illumina MiSeq. Profiling of the peripheral T cell repertoire targeted human TCRbeta genes. Processing in the source paper ran as follows. To account for variability over time, differences in clonotype abundance were tested using beta-binomial modelling. Expanded clonotypes were screened against the ImmuneCODE reference database of SARS-CoV-2-associated TCRs and were mapped to viral genome regions. Additional analyses of the repertoire looked at TRBV gene usage, CDR3 length, CDR3 amino acid overlap between time points, clonotype abundance distributions and Jaccard similarity. In TCRdb, the public reads were trimmed at Q25 with fastp and aligned with MiXCR, with productive beta chains retained. Rows are combined by CDR3 protein, so each entry shows the most common genes and DNA. TCRdb assigned the V and J calls; the authors' analysis was not used. This sample has about 240,000 distinct CDR3 sequences in its table, and around 28% of those were observed once. The ten top clones hold 6% to 8.5% of the sample.

This record comes from a study of kidney transplant recipient with SARS-CoV-2 infection (dated by TCRdb to about 2021). According to the study, the label for this sample's time point signals: pre-pandemic baseline sample and day 111 after first positive SARS-CoV-2 test. The germline V gene yields SGHTS for CDR1 and YDEGEE for CDR2. Germline trimming: 4 bases from V, 7 bases from J; junction bases outside gene matches: 8. Spanning cysteine to phenylalanine, the CDR3 consists of 15 amino acids. The sequence is cut down to CDR3 DNA, 45 bases in frame from base 1. This material consisted of a blood sample, taken at baseline and on roughly day 120 from a kidney transplant recipient. The sequence was obtained from a male patient aged 25-45 years who had COVID-19 and was a kidney transplant recipient. Once a transplant has taken place, some T cells may be donor derived. The rearranged chain carries TRBV5-8 and TRBJ2-1; 10 nucleotides in the junction match TRBD2. The DNA sequence is as follows: TGTGCCAGCAGCCGCCGGCTAGCGGGAGAAAATGAGCAGTTCTTC. This gives the protein CASSRRLAGENEQFF.